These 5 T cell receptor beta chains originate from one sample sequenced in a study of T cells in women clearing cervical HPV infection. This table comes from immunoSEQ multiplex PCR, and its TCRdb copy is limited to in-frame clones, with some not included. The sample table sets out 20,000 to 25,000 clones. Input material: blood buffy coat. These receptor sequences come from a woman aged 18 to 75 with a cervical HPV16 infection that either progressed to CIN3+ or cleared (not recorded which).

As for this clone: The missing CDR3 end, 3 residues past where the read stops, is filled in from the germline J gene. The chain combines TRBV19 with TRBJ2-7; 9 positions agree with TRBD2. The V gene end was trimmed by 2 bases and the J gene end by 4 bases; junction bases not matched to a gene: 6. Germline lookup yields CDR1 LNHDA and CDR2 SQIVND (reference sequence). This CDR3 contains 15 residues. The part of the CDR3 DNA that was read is TGTGCCAGTAGTATAAGGACTAGCGAGGAGTACGAG. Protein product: CASSIRTSEEYE. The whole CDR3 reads CASSIRTSEEYEQYF.

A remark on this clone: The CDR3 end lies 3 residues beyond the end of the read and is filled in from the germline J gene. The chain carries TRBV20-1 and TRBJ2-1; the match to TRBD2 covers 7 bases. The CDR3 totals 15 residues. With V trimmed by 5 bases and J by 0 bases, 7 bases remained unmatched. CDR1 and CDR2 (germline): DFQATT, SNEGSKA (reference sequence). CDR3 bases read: TGCAGTGCTCAACTAGCGTGGAGCTCCTACAATGAG. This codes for CSAQLAWSSYNE. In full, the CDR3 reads CSAQLAWSSYNEQFF.

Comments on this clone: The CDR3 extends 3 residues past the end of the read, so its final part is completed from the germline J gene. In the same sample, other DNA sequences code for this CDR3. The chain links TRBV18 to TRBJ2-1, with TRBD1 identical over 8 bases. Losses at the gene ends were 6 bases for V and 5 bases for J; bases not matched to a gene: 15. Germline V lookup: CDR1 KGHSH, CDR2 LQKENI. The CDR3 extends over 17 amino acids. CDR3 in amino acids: CASSPPVRDRLNNEQFF. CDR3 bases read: TGTGCCAGCTCCCCCCCGGTTCGGGACAGGCTCAACAATGAG.

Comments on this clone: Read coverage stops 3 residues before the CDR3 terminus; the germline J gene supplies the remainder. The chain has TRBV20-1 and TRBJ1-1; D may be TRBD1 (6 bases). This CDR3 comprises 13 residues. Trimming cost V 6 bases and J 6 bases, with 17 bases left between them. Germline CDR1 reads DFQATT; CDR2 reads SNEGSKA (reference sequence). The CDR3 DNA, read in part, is TGCAGTGCCAGGGGCCAGGTGTTTGCTGAA. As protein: CSARGQVFAE. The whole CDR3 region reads CSARGQVFAEAFF.

CDR3 bases read: TGTGCCAGCAGCCAAACAGGCTCTGGAAACACC. This codes for CASSQTGSGNT. Given in full, the CDR3 is CASSQTGSGNTIYF. The genes are TRBV3-1 (or the pseudogene TRBV3-2) and TRBJ1-3; TRBD1 is a possible D gene (5 bases). The sequenced fragment ends 3 residues before the CDR3 boundary, so the rest is inferred from the germline J gene. Per germline, CDR1 LGHDT and CDR2 YNNKEL (reference sequence). V was clipped by 2 bases and J by 0 bases, with 5 bases between them. The CDR3 sequence is 14 residues long.